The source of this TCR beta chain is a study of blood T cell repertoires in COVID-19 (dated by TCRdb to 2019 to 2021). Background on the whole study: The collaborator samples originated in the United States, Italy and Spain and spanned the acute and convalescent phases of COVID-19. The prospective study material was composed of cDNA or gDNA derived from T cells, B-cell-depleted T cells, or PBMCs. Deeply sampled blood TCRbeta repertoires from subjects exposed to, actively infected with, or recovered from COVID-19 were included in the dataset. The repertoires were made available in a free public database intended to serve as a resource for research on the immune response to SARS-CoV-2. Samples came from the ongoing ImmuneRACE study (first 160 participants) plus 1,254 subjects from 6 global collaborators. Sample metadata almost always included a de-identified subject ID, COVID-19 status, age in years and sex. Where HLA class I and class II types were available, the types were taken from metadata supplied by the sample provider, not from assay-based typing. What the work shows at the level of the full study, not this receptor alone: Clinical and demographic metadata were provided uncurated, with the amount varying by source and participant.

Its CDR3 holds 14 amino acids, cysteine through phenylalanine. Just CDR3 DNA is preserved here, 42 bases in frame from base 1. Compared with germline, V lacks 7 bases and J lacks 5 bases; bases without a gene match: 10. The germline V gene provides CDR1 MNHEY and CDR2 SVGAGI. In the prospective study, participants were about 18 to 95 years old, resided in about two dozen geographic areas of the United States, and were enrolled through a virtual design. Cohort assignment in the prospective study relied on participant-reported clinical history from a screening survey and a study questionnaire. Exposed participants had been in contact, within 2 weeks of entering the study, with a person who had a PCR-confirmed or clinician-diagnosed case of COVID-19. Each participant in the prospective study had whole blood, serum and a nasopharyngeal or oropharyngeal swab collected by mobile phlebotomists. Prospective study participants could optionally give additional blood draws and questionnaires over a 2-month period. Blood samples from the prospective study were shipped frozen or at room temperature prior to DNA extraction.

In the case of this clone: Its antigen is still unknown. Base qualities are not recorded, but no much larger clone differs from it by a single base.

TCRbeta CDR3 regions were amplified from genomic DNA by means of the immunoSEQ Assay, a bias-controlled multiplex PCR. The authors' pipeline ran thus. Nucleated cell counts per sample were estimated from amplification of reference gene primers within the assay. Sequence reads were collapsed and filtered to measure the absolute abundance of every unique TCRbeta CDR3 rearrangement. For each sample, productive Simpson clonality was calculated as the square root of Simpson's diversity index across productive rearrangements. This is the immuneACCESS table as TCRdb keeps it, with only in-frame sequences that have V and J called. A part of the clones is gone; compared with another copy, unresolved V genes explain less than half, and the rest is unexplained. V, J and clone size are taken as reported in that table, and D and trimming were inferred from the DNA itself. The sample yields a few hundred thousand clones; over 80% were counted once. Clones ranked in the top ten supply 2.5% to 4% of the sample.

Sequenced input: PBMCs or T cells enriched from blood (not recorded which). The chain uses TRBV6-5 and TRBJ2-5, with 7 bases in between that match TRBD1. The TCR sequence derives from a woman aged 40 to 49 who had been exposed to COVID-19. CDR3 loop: CASIKDRQIETQYF. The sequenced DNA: TGTGCCAGCATAAAGGACAGGCAGATCGAGACCCAGTACTTC.